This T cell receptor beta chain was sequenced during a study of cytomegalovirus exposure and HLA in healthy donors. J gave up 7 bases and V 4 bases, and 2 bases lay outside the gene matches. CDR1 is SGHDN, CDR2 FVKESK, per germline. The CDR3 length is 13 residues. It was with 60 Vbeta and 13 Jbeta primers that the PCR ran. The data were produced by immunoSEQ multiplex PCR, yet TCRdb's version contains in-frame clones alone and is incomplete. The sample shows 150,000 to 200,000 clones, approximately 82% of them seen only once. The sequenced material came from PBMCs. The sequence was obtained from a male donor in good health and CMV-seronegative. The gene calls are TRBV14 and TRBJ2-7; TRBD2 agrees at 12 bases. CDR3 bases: TGTGCCAGCAGCCGCGGACTAGCGGGGGAGCAGTACTTC. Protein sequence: CASSRGLAGEQYF. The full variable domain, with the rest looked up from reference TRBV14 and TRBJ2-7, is EAGVTQFPSHSVIEKGQTVTLRCDPISGHDNLYWYRRVMGKEIKFLLHFVKESKQDESGMPNNRFLAERTGGTYSTLKVQPAELEDSGVYFCASSRGLAGEQYFGPGTRLTVT.